One and the same sample provided the 24 T cell receptor beta chains below, sequenced in a study of blood T cell repertoires in COVID-19. Assay used: immunoSEQ multiplex PCR; TCRdb lists only in-frame clones, some missing. The sample yields tens of thousands of clones, roughly nine tenths seen once. The sequenced sample was peripheral blood. The receptors originated from a man aged 65-85 years with acute or convalescent COVID-19.

Only a few counts were recorded for this clone. The chain employs TRBV7-2 and TRBJ2-7; 8 bases line up with TRBD1. CDR3 length equals 15 residues. Germline-derived CDR1 and CDR2 are SGHTA and FQGNSA. J gave up 1 base and V 5 bases, and 7 bases lay outside the gene matches. CDR3 coding DNA: TGTGCCAGCAGCACCGGACAGGGACCTTCCTACGAGCAGTACTTC. This encodes CASSTGQGPSYEQYF.

This chain joins TRBV11-2 and TRBJ2-7; D not resolved. The germline CDR1 and CDR2 sequences are SGHAT and FQNNGV. The CDR3 sequence is 11 residues long. V was cut by 5 bases and J by 2 bases, with 4 bases left in between. For the CDR3, the DNA is TGTGCCAGCAGCCTCGCCTACGAGCAGTACTTC. Translating gives CASSLAYEQYF.

CDR3 residues: CASSLSRGNEQFF. The CDR3 DNA sequence: TGTGCCAGCAGCTTGTCGAGAGGCAATGAGCAGTTCTTC. This rearrangement joins TRBV5-4 to TRBJ2-1; D call uncertain. V was shortened by 1 base and J by 6 bases, with 8 bases between the two germline ends. This CDR3 comprises 13 residues. Germline CDR1 SGHNT, CDR2 YYREEE (reference sequence).

The CDR3 bases are TGTGCCAGCAGCCCGGAGGGGGGGCGGAACGATCAGCCCCAGCATTTT. The encoded protein is CASSPEGGRNDQPQHF. The V call is TRBV5-6, the J call TRBJ1-5, with D perhaps matching TRBD1 (6 bases). CDR3 length: 16 amino acids. In germline, CDR1 is SGHDT, CDR2 YYEEEE. Trimming left V 4 bases short and J 5 bases short, with 19 bases between.

J is TRBJ2-1 and V is TRBV24-1; 8 positions agree with TRBD1. Germline V lookup: CDR1 KGHDR, CDR2 SFDVKD. CDR3 length equals 16 residues. The V gene end was trimmed by 4 bases and the J gene end by 5 bases; junction bases not matched to a gene: 9. For the CDR3, the DNA is TGTGCCACCAGTGACTCGGGACAGGATAATCACAATGAGCAGTTCTTC. Translating it yields CATSDSGQDNHNEQFF.

The rearrangement uses TRBV5-1 and TRBJ1-5; 8 bases match TRBD1. CDR1 and CDR2 (germline): SGHRS, YFSETQ. The CDR3 is 14 residues long. The V and J ends lost 4 bases and 7 bases, in that order; junction bases with no gene match: 7. The CDR3 DNA sequence: TGCGCCAGCAGCATCGGACAGGGCACGCAGCCCCAGCATTTT. Its protein product is CASSIGQGTQPQHF.

The J gene is TRBJ2-1, the V gene TRBV3-1 (or the pseudogene TRBV3-2); a weak D match, TRBD2 (6 bases). V lost 0 bases and J 10 bases, leaving 16 bases between the germline ends. This CDR3 is built from 15 residues. Germline V gives CDR1 LGHDT, CDR2 YNNKEL (reference sequence). Written as DNA, the CDR3 is TGTGCCAGCAGCCAAGAGAGGGCAGGAGGGGCCGAGCAGTTCTTC. This gives the protein CASSQERAGGAEQFF.

This chain uses TRBV7-3 with TRBJ1-1; no definite D call. V shed 4 bases and J shed 0 bases, with 6 bases lying between them. The CDR3 runs 13 residues. CDR1 and CDR2 from the germline V gene are SGHTA and FQGTGA. Here the CDR3 DNA reads TGTGCCAGCAGCTATCTATTGAACACTGAAGCTTTCTTT. The encoded protein is CASSYLLNTEAFF.

The rearrangement joins TRBV18 to TRBJ2-7; D uncertain. CDR1 is KGHSH and CDR2 is LQKENI in the germline V gene. The V gene lost 3 bases and the J gene lost 5 bases, with 17 bases spanning the gap. This CDR3 region has 15 residues. The DNA for the CDR3 is TGTGCCAGCTCACCTCTGGCCTCCCGCTTTGACGAGCAGTACTTC. This sequence encodes CASSPLASRFDEQYF.

The chain combines TRBV19 with TRBJ2-1; 7 bases agree with TRBD2. The CDR3 runs to 13 residues. Germline CDR1 and CDR2: LNHDA and SQIVND (reference sequence). Trimming at V came to 5 bases and at J to 8 bases, leaving 6 bases not matched to a gene. DNA of the CDR3: TGTGCCAGTAGTGGGGCTAGCGGTTATGAGCAGTTCTTC. Amino acid sequence: CASSGASGYEQFF.

The J gene is TRBJ2-7, the V gene TRBV12-5; a weak D match, TRBD1 (5 bases). CDR1 is LGHNT and CDR2 is FRNRAP in the germline V gene. CDR3 length: 14 amino acids. Between the trimmed V and J ends, which lost 6 bases and 1 base, there was a span of 13 bases. CDR3 sequence: CASGDSTGSYEQYF. The CDR3 DNA reads as TGTGCTAGTGGGGATTCTACAGGTTCCTACGAGCAGTACTTC.

The V gene is TRBV19, the J gene TRBJ1-5; 9 bases are a match to TRBD1. The CDR3 length is 13 residues. Trimming took 7 bases from V and 4 from J; bases not matched to a gene: 2. In germline, CDR1 is LNHDA, CDR2 SQIVND (reference sequence). The CDR3 sequence: CASMGQGNQPQHF. The CDR3 nucleotides are TGTGCCAGTATGGGACAGGGAAATCAGCCCCAGCATTTT.

The chain links TRBV7-2 to TRBJ2-5; a weak D match, TRBD2 (6 bases). The germline CDR1 and CDR2 sequences are SGHTA and FQGNSA. V shed 1 base and J shed 3 bases, with 9 bases lying between them. The CDR3 is 14 residues long. As DNA, the CDR3 is TGTGCCAGCAGCTTAGACGGGGGAGAAGAGACCCAGTACTTC. Amino acids: CASSLDGGEETQYF.

This clone was observed a single time. The CDR3 bases are TGTGCCAGCAGCCCGTCGACGGGGGGCGCTGGGGACAATGAAGCTTTCTTT. It is translated as CASSPSTGGAGDNEAFF. The chain uses TRBV3-1 (or the pseudogene TRBV3-2) and TRBJ1-1, with D possibly matching TRBD1 (6 bases). This CDR3 region has 17 residues. Trimming took 4 bases from V and 7 from J, leaving 25 bases between them. Per germline, CDR1 LGHDT and CDR2 YNNKEL (reference sequence).

Only one count was recorded for this clone. The V gene is TRBV18, the J gene TRBJ2-5, with 8 bases aligning to TRBD2. The V segment lost 4 bases and the J segment 5 bases; nucleotides outside the gene matches: 9. CDR3 length: 15 amino acids. Germline V gene sequence: CDR1 KGHSH, CDR2 LQKENI. The CDR3 loop reads CASSRQRGPEETQYF. The CDR3 bases are TGTGCCAGCTCACGGCAGCGGGGGCCGGAGGAGACCCAGTACTTC.

The chain is built from TRBV5-5 and TRBJ1-2, with TRBD1 matching over 8 bases. The trim removed 3 bases at V and 3 bases at J, leaving 7 bases unmatched. The CDR3 loop spans 15 amino acids. Germline V gives CDR1 SGHKS, CDR2 YYEKEE (reference sequence). The CDR3 region is CASSWTGQGDYGYTF. The CDR3 nucleotides read TGTGCCAGCAGCTGGACAGGGCAAGGTGACTATGGCTACACCTTC.

This chain joins TRBV6-5 and TRBJ1-4, with D unresolved. The germline CDR1 and CDR2 sequences are MNHEY and SVGAGI. V lost 5 bases and J 4 bases, leaving 11 bases between the germline ends. The CDR3 covers 14 residues. CDR3 sequence (DNA): TGTGCCAGCAGTCGGGCCGGGAATAATGAAAAACTGTTTTTT. Residues: CASSRAGNNEKLFF.

The genes are TRBV13 and TRBJ1-2; 8 bases line up with TRBD1. Germline values: CDR1 PRHDT, CDR2 FYEKMQ (reference sequence). This CDR3 spans 16 amino acids. The V gene end was trimmed by 4 bases and the J gene end by 2 bases; junction bases not matched to a gene: 9. The CDR3 region has the DNA TGTGCCAGCAGCTCGACCTCCCAGGGGGCGAACTATGGCTACACCTTC. Translating gives CASSSTSQGANYGYTF.

The chain couples TRBV29-1 to TRBJ1-1; TRBD1 agrees at 7 bases. The junction had 2 bases not matched to a gene; V was cut back by 6 bases and J by 1 base. Germline loops: CDR1 SQVTM, CDR2 ANQGSEA. The CDR3 totals 12 residues. Here the CDR3 DNA reads TGCAGCGTGAACAGGGGGAACACTGAAGCTTTCTTT. It codes for CSVNRGNTEAFF.

The rearrangement links TRBV6-5 to TRBJ2-2, with a tentative D call TRBD1 (6 bases). The germline CDR1 and CDR2 sequences are MNHEY and SVGAGI. V lost 6 bases, J lost 6 bases, and 14 bases lay in between. This CDR3 is built from 14 residues. CDR3 sequence (DNA): TGTGCCAGCAGACTCTTGACAGGTTCCGGGGAGCTGTTTTTT. Its translation is CASRLLTGSGELFF.

This clone was picked up a small number of times. CDR3 nucleotides: TGTGCCAGCAGGGACAGTGCCGAAGCTTTCTTT. This codes for CASRDSAEAFF. The chain combines TRBV25-1 with TRBJ1-1; possibly TRBD1 for D (6 bases). CDR3 size: 11 residues. Germline V CDR1 and CDR2: MGHDK, SYGVNS. V gave up 6 bases and J gave up 8 bases, with 10 bases separating them. Full variable domain (remainder filled in from reference TRBV25-1 and TRBJ1-1): EADIYQTPRYLVIGTGKKITLECSQTMGHDKMYWYQQDPGMELHLIHYSYGVNSTEKGDLSSESTVSRIRTEHFPLTLESARPSHTSQYLCASRDSAEAFFGQGTRLTVV.

This chain links TRBV12-5 with TRBJ1-2; D perhaps matches TRBD1 (5 bases). Per germline, CDR1 LGHNT and CDR2 FRNRAP. This CDR3 has 14 residues. The germline V and J ends were trimmed by 7 bases and 2 bases, with 14 bases remaining between them. The CDR3 sequence is CASAPGGFNYGYTF. The CDR3 nucleotides read TGTGCTAGTGCCCCGGGGGGATTCAACTATGGCTACACCTTC.

The chain uses TRBV28 and TRBJ2-3, with D tentatively TRBD2 (5 bases). Trimming shortened V by 7 bases and J by 4 bases, and 18 bases separated the two germline ends. CDR1 is MDHEN and CDR2 is SYDVKM in the germline V gene. The CDR3 runs 15 residues. CDR3 nucleotide sequence: TGTGCCAGCAAGGCGGAATCATTCGGGGCAGATACGCAGTATTTT. Amino acid sequence: CASKAESFGADTQYF.

The chain combines TRBV7-3 with TRBJ1-1; 8 nucleotides agree with TRBD1. The CDR3 spans 14 residues. Germline trimming cut 5 bases from V and 4 bases from J; bases unmatched to any gene: 6. Germline V gene data show CDR1 as SGHTA and CDR2 as FQGTGA. The CDR3 sequence: CASSARGLGTEAFF. The CDR3 coding sequence is TGTGCCAGCAGCGCCAGGGGGCTCGGCACTGAAGCTTTCTTT.